The rows below give T cell receptor beta chains drawn from one sample of a study of blood T cell repertoires in COVID-19. Assay: immunoSEQ multiplex PCR; the TCRdb copy retains only in-frame clones and omits some. The sample lists more than 250,000 clones, 90% occurring once. Material: peripheral blood. All receptors come from a woman aged 45-65 years with COVID-19, enrolled during active disease. CDR3s include the opening cysteine and the closing phenylalanine or tryptophan. Fields, in order: clone size, CDR3 length, J gene, V gene, D gene, CDR3 DNA, CDR3 protein. A D gene is named only where the DNA matches it firmly. Size is stated for part of the rows, as once, few or many counts, or as a class when the clone is expanded.

.,19,TRBJ1-1,TRBV19,TRBD1,TGTGCCAGTAGTATAGATCCCAAGGGACAGGGGGTCCTTAACACTGAAGCTTTCTTT,CASSIDPKGQGVLNTEAFF
.,17,TRBJ2-5,TRBV19,TRBD2,TGTGCCAGTAGTATAACCCCCTCGAGCGGGAGGGGAGAGACCCAGTACTTC,CASSITPSSGRGETQYF
.,14,TRBJ2-1,TRBV5-1,.,TGCGCCAGCAGCTTGACAGGGATCTACAATGAGCAGTTCTTC,CASSLTGIYNEQFF
.,18,TRBJ2-1,TRBV18,TRBD2,TGTGCCAGCTCACCGGAACCGTACAGACTAGCGGGAGACGATGAGCAGTTCTTC,CASSPEPYRLAGDDEQFF
.,14,TRBJ2-7,TRBV7-2,.,TGTGCCAGCAGCTTAGATGGGGCGACCTACGAGCAGTACTTC,CASSLDGATYEQYF
.,12,TRBJ2-7,TRBV2,.,TGTGCCAGCAGTGAACAGGGGTGGGAGCAGTACTTC,CASSEQGWEQYF
.,16,TRBJ2-5,TRBV11-2,.,TGTGCCAGCAGCAACCTCCCTAGGGGCTTCCAAGAGACCCAGTACTTC,CASSNLPRGFQETQYF
.,15,TRBJ1-1,TRBV7-9,.,TGTGCCAGCAGCTTAGCCGGGGTCGGAGAAACTGAAGCTTTCTTT,CASSLAGVGETEAFF
.,12,TRBJ2-7,TRBV5-8,.,TGTGCCAGCAGCCCCATCGGCTACGAGCAGTACTTC,CASSPIGYEQYF
.,16,TRBJ2-7,TRBV7-3,.,TGTGCCAGCAGCTTAATGACTACCTTGAATCTCTACGAGCAGTACTTC,CASSLMTTLNLYEQYF
once,14,TRBJ1-1,TRBV25-1,.,TGTGCCAGCAGTGAATTATTCGACAGCAATGAAGCTTTCTTT,CASSELFDSNEAFF
.,14,TRBJ2-7,TRBV7-9,TRBD1,TGTGCCAGCAGCCCGAGGACAGGCGAAAACGAGCAGTACTTC,CASSPRTGENEQYF
.,15,TRBJ1-1,TRBV4-1,.,TGCGCCAGCAGCCAAGGCCCCCAGATGAACACTGAAGCTTTCTTT,CASSQGPQMNTEAFF
.,13,TRBJ1-4,TRBV6-5,TRBD1,TGTGCCAGCAGTTACGACAGGGAGGAAAAACTGTTTTTT,CASSYDREEKLFF
few,15,TRBJ2-2,TRBV30,.,TGTGCCTGGAGCGGCCCGGCAGGGAACACCGGGGAGCTGTTTTTT,CAWSGPAGNTGELFF
few,14,TRBJ1-2,TRBV19,.,TGTGCCAGTAGTATAGGATGGGAGAACTATGGCTACACCTTC,CASSIGWENYGYTF
.,13,TRBJ2-5,TRBV5-1,.,TGCGCCAGCGATACCACAGGTTTAAAGACCCAGTACTTC,CASDTTGLKTQYF
.,11,TRBJ1-1,TRBV19,.,TGTGCCAGTAGTTCAGGGGCTGAAGCTTTCTTT,CASSSGAEAFF
.,16,TRBJ2-7,TRBV7-9,TRBD1,TGTGCCAGCAGCCTAGAGAGGGACAGGGGGTCTTACGAGCAGTACTTC,CASSLERDRGSYEQYF
.,16,TRBJ2-1,TRBV18,TRBD1,TGTGCCAGCTCACCACCCGGGACAGGGTCCTACAATGAGCAGTTCTTC,CASSPPGTGSYNEQFF
.,12,TRBJ1-1,TRBV27,TRBD1,TGTGCCAGCCGGGGACAGGGCACTGAAGCTTTCTTT,CASRGQGTEAFF
.,18,TRBJ2-5,TRBV4-2,TRBD2,TGTGCCAGCAGCCAAGACCCCGCTAGCGGGAGGATCCGGGAGACCCAGTACTTC,CASSQDPASGRIRETQYF
.,13,TRBJ2-2,TRBV2,.,TGTGCCAGCGCAGGGGTGAGAACCGGGGAGCTGTTTTTT,CASAGVRTGELFF
many,14,TRBJ2-3,TRBV19,TRBD2,TGTGCCACCACCATAGCGGGAGGGCAAGTGGCGCAGTATTTT,CATTIAGGQVAQYF
.,14,TRBJ1-4,TRBV6-5,.,TGTGCCAGCAGTCCTGTATTACCGCAGGAAAAACTGTTTTTT,CASSPVLPQEKLFF
once,17,TRBJ2-7,TRBV6-2/TRBV6-3,TRBD1,TGTGCCAGCAGTTCCCCACCGGGACAGGGGGCTTCCTACGAGCAGTACTTC,CASSSPPGQGASYEQYF
.,17,TRBJ2-7,TRBV4-2,TRBD1,TGTGCCAGCAGCCAGCAGGGCGGACAGGGGTTAACCTACGAGCAGTACTTC,CASSQQGGQGLTYEQYF
once,15,TRBJ1-4,TRBV3-1/TRBV3-2,.,TGTGCCAGCAGCCCCCGACAGGCCCCTAATGAAAAACTGTTTTTT,CASSPRQAPNEKLFF
.,13,TRBJ2-7,TRBV10-2,TRBD1,TGCGCCAGCAGGACAGGGGCATCCTACGAGCAGTACTTC,CASRTGASYEQYF
.,21,TRBJ2-1,TRBV4-1,TRBD2,TGCGCCAGCAGCCAAGATTTAAGAACTAGCGGGACCTCCGGGTCCTACAATGAGCAGTTCTTC,CASSQDLRTSGTSGSYNEQFF
.,15,TRBJ2-7,TRBV5-1,.,TGCGCCAGCAGTCCACAGGGTAATGTTGACTACGAGCAGTACTTC,CASSPQGNVDYEQYF
once,15,TRBJ2-7,TRBV5-1,TRBD2,TGCGCCAGCAGCTCCCAGGTGGGGGGGGGATACGAGCAGTACTTC,CASSSQVGGGYEQYF
.,15,TRBJ1-6,TRBV6-5,.,TGTGCCAGCAGCAATCCTTGGGGAGCCAATTCACCCCTCCACTTT,CASSNPWGANSPLHF
.,15,TRBJ2-1,TRBV5-1,TRBD2,TGCGCCAGCAGCGGAACTAGCGGGAGCCACAATGAGCAGTTCTTC,CASSGTSGSHNEQFF
.,13,TRBJ1-1,TRBV6-5,.,TGTGCCAGCAGTTACTCATGGAGTCCCGAAGCTTTCTTT,CASSYSWSPEAFF
.,14,TRBJ2-2,TRBV2,.,TGTGCCAGCAGGCCAACAGCAAACACCGGGGAGCTGTTTTTT,CASRPTANTGELFF
.,16,TRBJ2-3,TRBV5-1,TRBD1,TGCGCCAGCACCAGAACGGGGACAGGGGCCGGAGATACGCAGTATTTT,CASTRTGTGAGDTQYF
.,15,TRBJ2-3,TRBV6-6,.,TGTGCCAGCAGTTACTCAGACAGGTCGCAGTGGTCGCAGTATTTT,CASSYSDRSQWSQYF
.,15,TRBJ1-4,TRBV7-3,.,TGTGCCAGCAGCCCTCGGGGGGGGAAGGATGAAAAACTGTTTTTT,CASSPRGGKDEKLFF
.,14,TRBJ1-2,TRBV6-5,.,TGTGCCAGCAGTTATGTCGGGTCGGGAGATGGCTACACCTTC,CASSYVGSGDGYTF
.,15,TRBJ2-4,TRBV5-4,.,TGTGCCAGCAGCTTGGCCGAGATTGGCAAAAACATTCAGTACTTC,CASSLAEIGKNIQYF
.,14,TRBJ2-7,TRBV11-3,TRBD2,TGTGCCGGCAGCCCGCCCGGACTAGGATACGAGCAGTACTTC,CAGSPPGLGYEQYF
.,15,TRBJ1-1,TRBV25-1,.,TGTGCCAGCAGCCAAGCTTGGGAGGTGGGCACTGAAGCTTTCTTT,CASSQAWEVGTEAFF
.,17,TRBJ2-2,TRBV9,.,TGTGCCAGCAGCGTATTAGGGGCAGCCCCGTTGACCGGGGAGCTGTTTTTT,CASSVLGAAPLTGELFF
.,16,TRBJ1-3,TRBV19,.,TGTGCCAGTAGTACCACGCCTGGAGGGTGGAGCGGCACCATATATTTT,CASSTTPGGWSGTIYF
.,14,TRBJ2-1,TRBV6-5,.,TGTGCCAGCAGTCCCGTGATGAGCTACAATGAGCAGTTCTTC,CASSPVMSYNEQFF
.,20,TRBJ2-2,TRBV4-2,TRBD2,TGTGCCAGCAGCCAAGGGTATAAAGCTAGCGGGAGTAGGTACACCGGGGAGCTGTTTTTT,CASSQGYKASGSRYTGELFF
.,14,TRBJ2-5,TRBV11-2,TRBD2,TGTGCCAGCAGCCCCCGACTAGCGGGAGAGACCCAGTACTTC,CASSPRLAGETQYF